The entry below describes one T cell receptor beta chain. Recruits, aged about 18 to 95 years, lived in roughly 22 US areas. These data come from a study of blood T cell repertoires in COVID-19. Overall study context: Sample material is recorded as cDNA or gDNA derived from T cells, B-cell-depleted T cells, or PBMCs.

The repertoire was sequenced with immunoSEQ multiplex PCR; TCRdb's copy has only in-frame clones and lacks some. The table includes approximately 150,000 clones, approximately 80% detected once. This CDR3 comprises 17 residues. From germline, CDR1 is SGHRS and CDR2 YFSETQ. With V trimmed by 4 bases and J by 8 bases, 15 bases remained unmatched. The chain employs TRBV5-1 and TRBJ1-2; 12 positions agree with TRBD1. This TCR derives from an older man who had been exposed to COVID-19. Sequencing was performed on PBMCs or T cells enriched from blood (not recorded which). CDR3 sequence reads: CASSAPGTGGAGAGYTF. CDR3 DNA sequence: TGCGCCAGCAGCGCACCCGGGACAGGGGGCGCGGGAGCCGGCTACACCTTC. Variable domain in full (rest from reference TRBV5-1 and TRBJ1-2): KAGVTQTPRYLIKTRGQQVTLSCSPISGHRSVSWYQQTPGQGLQFLFEYFSETQRNKGNFPGRFSGRQFSNSRSEMNVSTLELGDSALYLCASSAPGTGGAGAGYTFGSGTRLTVV.